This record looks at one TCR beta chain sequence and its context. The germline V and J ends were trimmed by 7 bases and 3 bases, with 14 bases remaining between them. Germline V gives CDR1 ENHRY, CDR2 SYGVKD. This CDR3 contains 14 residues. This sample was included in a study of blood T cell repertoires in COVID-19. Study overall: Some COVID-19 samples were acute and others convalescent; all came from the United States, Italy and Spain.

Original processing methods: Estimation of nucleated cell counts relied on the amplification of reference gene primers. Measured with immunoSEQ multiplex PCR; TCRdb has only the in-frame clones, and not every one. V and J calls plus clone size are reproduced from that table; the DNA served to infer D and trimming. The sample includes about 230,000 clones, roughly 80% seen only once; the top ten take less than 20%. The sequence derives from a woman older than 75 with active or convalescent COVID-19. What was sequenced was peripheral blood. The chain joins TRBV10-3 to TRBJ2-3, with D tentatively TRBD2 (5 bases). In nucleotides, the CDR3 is TGTGCCATCACCCCTTCGGAGGCAACAGATACGCAGTATTTT. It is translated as CAITPSEATDTQYF.